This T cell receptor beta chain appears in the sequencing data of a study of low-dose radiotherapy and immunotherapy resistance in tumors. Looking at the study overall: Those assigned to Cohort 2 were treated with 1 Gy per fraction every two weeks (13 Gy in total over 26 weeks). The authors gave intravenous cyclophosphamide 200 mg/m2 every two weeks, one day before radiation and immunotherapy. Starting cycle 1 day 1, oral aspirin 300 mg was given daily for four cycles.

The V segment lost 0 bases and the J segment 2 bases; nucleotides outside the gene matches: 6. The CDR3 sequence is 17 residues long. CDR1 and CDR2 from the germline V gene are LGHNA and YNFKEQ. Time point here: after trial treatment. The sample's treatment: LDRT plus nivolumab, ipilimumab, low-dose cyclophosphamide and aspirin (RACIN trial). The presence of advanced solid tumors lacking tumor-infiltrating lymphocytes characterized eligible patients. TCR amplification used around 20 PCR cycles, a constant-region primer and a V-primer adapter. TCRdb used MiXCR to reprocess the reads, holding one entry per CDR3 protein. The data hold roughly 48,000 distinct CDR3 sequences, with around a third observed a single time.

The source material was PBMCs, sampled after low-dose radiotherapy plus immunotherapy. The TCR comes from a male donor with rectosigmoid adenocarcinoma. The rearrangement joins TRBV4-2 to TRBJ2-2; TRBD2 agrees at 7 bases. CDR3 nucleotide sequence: TGTGCCAGCAGCCAAGATTTCAGCGGGATTAACACCGGGGAGCTGTTTTTT. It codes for CASSQDFSGINTGELFF.